The 10 T cell receptor beta chains listed next were all sequenced from one sample in a study of blood T cell repertoires in COVID-19. Profiling relied on immunoSEQ multiplex PCR, and the TCRdb table lists in-frame clones only, not all of them. The top ten hold under 11% of the sample, which has under 400,000 clones, approximately 89% seen once. Sequenced input: peripheral blood. All receptors derive from a woman younger than 45 with COVID-19, enrolled during active disease.

V is TRBV10-2 and J is TRBJ2-7, with TRBD1 matching 8 bases. The ends lost 0 bases at V and 6 bases at J; junction bases unmatched: 4. The germline CDR1 and CDR2 sequences are WSHSY and SAAADI. CDR3 length equals 14 residues. CDR3 sequence (DNA): TGCGCCAGCAGTGAGTCAAACCAGGGGGCCGAGCAGTACTTC. Its protein product is CASSESNQGAEQYF.

The V gene is TRBV5-5, the J gene TRBJ2-1, with D perhaps matching TRBD1 (5 bases). This CDR3 spans 13 amino acids. V was clipped by 1 base and J by 8 bases, with 10 bases between them. Germline CDR1 reads SGHKS; CDR2 reads YYEKEE (reference sequence). CDR3 nucleotides: TGTGCCAGCAGCTTGCAGGGTGGGCATGAGCAGTTCTTC. Its translation: CASSLQGGHEQFF.

Only a few counts were recorded for this clone. The chain combines TRBV5-1 with TRBJ2-1; 12 positions agree with TRBD2. In germline, CDR1 is SGHRS, CDR2 YFSETQ. The CDR3 covers 16 residues. Losses at the gene ends were 3 bases for V and 0 bases for J; bases not matched to a gene: 1. CDR3: CASSWTSGNSYNEQFF. CDR3 nucleotide sequence: TGCGCCAGCAGCTGGACTAGCGGGAACTCCTACAATGAGCAGTTCTTC.

V usage is TRBV6-2 or TRBV6-3 and J usage is TRBJ2-5; D is undetermined. Germline-derived CDR1 and CDR2 are MNHEY and SVGEGT. CDR3 length: 12 residues. V shed 0 bases and J shed 5 bases, with 4 bases lying between them. The CDR3 reads CASSYSRETQYF. DNA of the CDR3: TGTGCCAGCAGTTACTCGAGGGAGACCCAGTACTTC.

V and J are TRBV24-1 and TRBJ2-1, with TRBD1 matching over 9 bases. The CDR3 is 13 amino acids. The J segment lost 3 bases and the V segment lost 9 bases, leaving 2 bases of the junction unmatched. The V gene's germline CDR1 is KGHDR and CDR2 SFDVKD. The CDR3 DNA follows: TGTGCCACCGCGGGACAGGGCTACAATGAGCAGTTCTTC. Protein: CATAGQGYNEQFF.

The rearrangement links TRBV10-3 to TRBJ2-7, with TRBD1 matching over 11 bases. Germline CDR1 ENHRY, CDR2 SYGVKD. The CDR3 spans 15 residues. V trimming: 4 bases; J trimming: 2 bases; junction bases outside the gene matches: 4. The CDR3 nucleotides read TGTGCCATCAGTGCCCCGGGACAGGGGGCCTACGAGCAGTACTTC. Protein: CAISAPGQGAYEQYF.

Written as DNA, the CDR3 is TGTGCCAGCAGCTTGACAGGGGGAGGTGCTGAAGCTTTCTTT. Translated, it gives CASSLTGGGAEAFF. This sequence joins TRBV5-6 and TRBJ1-1, with 8 positions matching TRBD1. V shed 1 base and J 6 bases; nucleotides not matched to a gene: 5. The CDR3 sequence is 14 residues long. Per germline, CDR1 SGHDT and CDR2 YYEEEE. Full variable domain (outside the CDR3, taken from reference TRBV5-6 and TRBJ1-1): DAGVTQSPTHLIKTRGQQVTLRCSPKSGHDTVSWYQQALGQGPQFIFQYYEEEERQRGNFPDRFSGHQFPNYSSELNVNALLLGDSALYLCASSLTGGGAEAFFGQGTRLTVV.

As to this clone: The germline gene is not matched at one end of the junction; a read error may be the cause. V and J are TRBV10-3 and TRBJ2-1, with 13 positions matching TRBD2. The CDR3 spans 14 residues. From germline, CDR1 is ENHRY and CDR2 SYGVKD. The CDR3 nucleotides read TGTGCCATCAGTGACCCCGGACTAGCGGGAGAAAAGGTCTTC. Encoded protein: CAISDPGLAGEKVF.

This clone occurred once. This chain joins TRBV5-1 and TRBJ2-7; TRBD2 is a possible D gene (6 bases). The CDR3 is made up of 12 amino acids. V lost 5 bases to trimming and J lost 1 base, with 7 bases between them. Germline V gene lookup returns CDR1 SGHRS and CDR2 YFSETQ. The CDR3 DNA follows: TGCGCCAGCAGTGCGGGATCCTACGAGCAGTACTTC. Its translation: CASSAGSYEQYF.

The chain carries TRBV7-9 and TRBJ2-1; 9 bases map to TRBD2. J gave up 2 bases and V 5 bases, and 4 bases lay outside the gene matches. The CDR3 covers 15 residues. The germline V gene has CDR1 SEHNR and CDR2 FQNEAQ (reference sequence). The CDR3: CASSLTSGTYNEQFF. CDR3 DNA: TGTGCCAGCAGCCTGACTAGCGGAACCTACAATGAGCAGTTCTTC.